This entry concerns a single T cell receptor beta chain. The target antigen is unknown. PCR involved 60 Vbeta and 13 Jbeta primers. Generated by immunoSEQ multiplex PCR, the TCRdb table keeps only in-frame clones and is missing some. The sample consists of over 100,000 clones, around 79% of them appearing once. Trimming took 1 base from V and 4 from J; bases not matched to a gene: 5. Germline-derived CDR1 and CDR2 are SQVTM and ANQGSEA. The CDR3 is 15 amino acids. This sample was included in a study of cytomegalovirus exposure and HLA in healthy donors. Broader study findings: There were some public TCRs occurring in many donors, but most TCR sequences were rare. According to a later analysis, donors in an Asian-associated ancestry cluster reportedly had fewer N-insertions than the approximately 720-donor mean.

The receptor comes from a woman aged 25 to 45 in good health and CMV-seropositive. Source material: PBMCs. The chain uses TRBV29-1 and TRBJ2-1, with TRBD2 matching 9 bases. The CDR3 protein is CSVEGAGGPYNEQFF. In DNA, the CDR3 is TGCAGCGTTGAAGGGGCGGGGGGGCCTTACAATGAGCAGTTCTTC.